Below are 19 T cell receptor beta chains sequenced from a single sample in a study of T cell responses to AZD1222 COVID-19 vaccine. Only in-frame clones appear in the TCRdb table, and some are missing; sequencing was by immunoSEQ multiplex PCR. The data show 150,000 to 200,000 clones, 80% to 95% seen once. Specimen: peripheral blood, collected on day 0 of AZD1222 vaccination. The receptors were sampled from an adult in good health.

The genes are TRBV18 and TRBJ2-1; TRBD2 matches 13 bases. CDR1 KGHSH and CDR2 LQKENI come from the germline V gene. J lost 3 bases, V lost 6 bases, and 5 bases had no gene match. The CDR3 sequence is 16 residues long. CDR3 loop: CASSLGLAGSYNEQFF. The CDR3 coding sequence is TGTGCCAGCTCCCTGGGACTAGCGGGAAGCTACAATGAGCAGTTCTTC.

As DNA, the CDR3 is TGTGCCAGCAGTGAGGAAAGGCAGGGGCATCAGCCCCAGCATTTT. It specifies CASSEERQGHQPQHF. V and J are TRBV6-1 and TRBJ1-5; D may be TRBD1 (6 bases). The length of the CDR3 is 15 residues. V was shortened by 3 bases and J by 5 bases, with 14 bases between the two germline ends. Germline V gene sequence: CDR1 MNHNS, CDR2 SASEGT.

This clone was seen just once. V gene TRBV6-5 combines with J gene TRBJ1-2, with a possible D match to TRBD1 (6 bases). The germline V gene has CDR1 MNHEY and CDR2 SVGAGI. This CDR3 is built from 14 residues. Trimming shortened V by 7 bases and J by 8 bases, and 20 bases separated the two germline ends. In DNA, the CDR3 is TGTGCCAGCACCTCCGGGGGCAGGGTAAAAGGCTACACCTTC. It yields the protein CASTSGGRVKGYTF.

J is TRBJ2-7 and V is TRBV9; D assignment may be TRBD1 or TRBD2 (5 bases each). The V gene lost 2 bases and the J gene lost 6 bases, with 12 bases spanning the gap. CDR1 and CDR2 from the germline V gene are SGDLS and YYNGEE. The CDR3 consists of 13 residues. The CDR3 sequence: CASSVARDGEQYF. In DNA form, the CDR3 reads TGTGCCAGCAGCGTGGCCAGGGACGGCGAGCAGTACTTC. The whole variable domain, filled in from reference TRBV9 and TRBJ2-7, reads DSGVTQTPKHLITATGQRVTLRCSPRSGDLSVYWYQQSLDQGLQFLIQYYNGEERAKGNILERFSAQQFPDLHSELNLSSLELGDSALYFCASSVARDGEQYFGPGTRLTVT.

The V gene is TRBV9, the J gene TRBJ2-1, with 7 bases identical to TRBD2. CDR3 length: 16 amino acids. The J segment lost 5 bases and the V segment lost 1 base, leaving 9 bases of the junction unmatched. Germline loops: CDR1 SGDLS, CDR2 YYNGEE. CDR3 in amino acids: CASSVRGGVLNNEQFF. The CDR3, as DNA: TGTGCCAGCAGCGTACGCGGGGGTGTTCTCAACAATGAGCAGTTCTTC.

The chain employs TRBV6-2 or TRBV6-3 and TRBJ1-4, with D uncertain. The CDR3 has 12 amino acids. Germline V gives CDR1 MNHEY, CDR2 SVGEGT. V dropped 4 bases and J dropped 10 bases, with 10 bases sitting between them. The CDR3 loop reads CASSSDSTKLFF. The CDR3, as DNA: TGTGCCAGCAGTTCGGATTCGACAAAACTGTTTTTT.

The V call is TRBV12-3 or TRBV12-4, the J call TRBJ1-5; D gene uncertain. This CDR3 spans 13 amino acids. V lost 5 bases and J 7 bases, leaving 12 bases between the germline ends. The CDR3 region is CASSPERQQPQHF. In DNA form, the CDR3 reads TGTGCCAGCAGTCCCGAACGTCAGCAGCCCCAGCATTTT.

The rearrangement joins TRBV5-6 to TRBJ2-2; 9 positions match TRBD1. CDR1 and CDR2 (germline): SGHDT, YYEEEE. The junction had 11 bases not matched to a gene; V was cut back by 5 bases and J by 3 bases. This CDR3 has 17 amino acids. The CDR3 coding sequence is TGTGCCAGCAGTCCCTCGCCGGGACAGGGACACACCGGGGAGCTGTTTTTT. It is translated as CASSPSPGQGHTGELFF. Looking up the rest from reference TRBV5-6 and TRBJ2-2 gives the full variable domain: DAGVTQSPTHLIKTRGQQVTLRCSPKSGHDTVSWYQQALGQGPQFIFQYYEEEERQRGNFPDRFSGHQFPNYSSELNVNALLLGDSALYLCASSPSPGQGHTGELFFGEGSRLTVL.

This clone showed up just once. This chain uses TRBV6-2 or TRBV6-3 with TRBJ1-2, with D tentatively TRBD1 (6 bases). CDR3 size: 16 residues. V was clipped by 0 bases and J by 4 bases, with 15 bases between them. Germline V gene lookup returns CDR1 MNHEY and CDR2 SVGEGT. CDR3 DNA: TGTGCCAGCAGTTACTCGAAGGCCAGGGGATCCTATGGCTACACCTTC. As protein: CASSYSKARGSYGYTF.

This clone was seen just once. CDR3 in DNA: TGTGCCAGCAGCACCGTGAACAATGAGCAGTTCTTC. Translated, it gives CASSTVNNEQFF. The V and J genes are TRBV7-6 and TRBJ2-1; D is uncertain. The germline V gene encodes CDR1 SGHVS and CDR2 FNYEAQ. This CDR3 comprises 12 residues. Trimming cost V 5 bases and J 5 bases, with 7 bases left between them.

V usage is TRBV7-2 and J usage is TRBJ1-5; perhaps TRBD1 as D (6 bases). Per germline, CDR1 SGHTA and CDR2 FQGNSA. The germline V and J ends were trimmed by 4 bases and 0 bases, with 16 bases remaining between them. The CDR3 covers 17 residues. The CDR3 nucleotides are TGTGCCAGCAGCTCCCCCCGAGGGGGAATTAGCAATCAGCCCCAGCATTTT. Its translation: CASSSPRGGISNQPQHF.

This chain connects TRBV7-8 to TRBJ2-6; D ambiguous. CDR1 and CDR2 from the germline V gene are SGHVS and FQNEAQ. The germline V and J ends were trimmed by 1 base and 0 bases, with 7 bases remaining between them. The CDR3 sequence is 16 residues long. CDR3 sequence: CASSLEVASGANVLTF. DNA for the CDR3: TGTGCCAGCAGCTTAGAGGTAGCCTCTGGGGCCAACGTCCTGACTTTC.

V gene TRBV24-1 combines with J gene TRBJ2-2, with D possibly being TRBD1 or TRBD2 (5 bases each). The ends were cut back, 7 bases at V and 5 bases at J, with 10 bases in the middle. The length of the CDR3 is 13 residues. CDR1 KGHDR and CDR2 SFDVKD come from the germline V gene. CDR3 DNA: TGTGCCACCAGCCATGGGGGTACCGGGGAGCTGTTTTTT. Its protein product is CATSHGGTGELFF.

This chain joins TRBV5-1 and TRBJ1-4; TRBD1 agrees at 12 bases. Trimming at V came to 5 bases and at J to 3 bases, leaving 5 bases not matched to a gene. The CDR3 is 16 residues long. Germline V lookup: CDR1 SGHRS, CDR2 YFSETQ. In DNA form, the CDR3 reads TGCGCCAGCAGGTCGGGACAGGGGGCTTCTAATGAAAAACTGTTTTTT. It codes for CASRSGQGASNEKLFF.

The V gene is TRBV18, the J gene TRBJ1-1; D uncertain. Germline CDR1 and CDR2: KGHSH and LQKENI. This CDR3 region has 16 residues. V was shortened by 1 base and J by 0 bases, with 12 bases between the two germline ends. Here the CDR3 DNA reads TGTGCCAGCTCACCACGATTAGGGAGCATGAACACTGAAGCTTTCTTT. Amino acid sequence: CASSPRLGSMNTEAFF.

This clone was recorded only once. CDR3: CASSPSYNQPQHF. In DNA, the CDR3 is TGTGCCAGCAGCCCTTCCTACAATCAGCCCCAGCATTTT. The chain is built from TRBV27 and TRBJ1-5; D uncertain. The CDR3 extends over 13 amino acids. Per germline, CDR1 MNHEY and CDR2 SMNVEV (reference sequence). Between the trimmed V and J ends, which lost 6 bases and 3 bases, there was a span of 9 bases.

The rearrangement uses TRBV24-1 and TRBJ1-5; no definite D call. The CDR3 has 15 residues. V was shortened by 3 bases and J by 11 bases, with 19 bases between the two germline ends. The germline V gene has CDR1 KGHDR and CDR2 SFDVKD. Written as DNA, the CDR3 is TGTGCCACCAGTGATGCCGACACGACGTTTGGAGCCCAGCATTTT. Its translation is CATSDADTTFGAQHF.

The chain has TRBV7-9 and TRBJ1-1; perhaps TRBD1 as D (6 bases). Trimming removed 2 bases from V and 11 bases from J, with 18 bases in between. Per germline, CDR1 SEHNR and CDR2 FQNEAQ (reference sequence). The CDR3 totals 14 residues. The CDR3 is CASSLLSAQGSAFF. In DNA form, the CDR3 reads TGTGCCAGCAGCTTATTATCCGCCCAGGGGTCCGCTTTCTTT.

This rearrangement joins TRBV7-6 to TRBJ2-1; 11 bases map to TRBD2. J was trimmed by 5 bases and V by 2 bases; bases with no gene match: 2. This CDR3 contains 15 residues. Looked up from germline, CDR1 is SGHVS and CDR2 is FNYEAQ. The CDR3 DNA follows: TGTGCCAGCAGCTTATTACTAGCGGGGGACAATGAGCAGTTCTTC. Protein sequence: CASSLLLAGDNEQFF.